This TCR beta chain was captured by sequencing in a study of T cells in Graves' hyperthyroidism and ophthalmopathy. Absence of ophthalmopathy progression within 18 months defined stable Graves' hyperthyroidism. Uncontrolled infection, other autoimmune disease, pregnancy or lactation excluded patients. The investigators amplified TCR beta CDR3 regions from RNA transcripts. When the TCR CDR3 underwent first-round RT-PCR, the HTBI primer set was used. Using its own MiXCR run on the multiplex PCR reads, TCRdb lists one record per CDR3 protein. The sample holds approximately 870,000 distinct CDR3 sequences, around 38% seen once. Findings of the study overall: A model built on 13 V-J features separated ophthalmopathy from stable hyperthyroidism.

Turning to this clonotype: Its antigen is still unknown. The junction does not match germline at one end; this may be a read error.

The CDR3 runs to 14 residues. CDR1 and CDR2 (germline): LNHDA, SQIVND (reference sequence). The clonotype was recovered from a man aged 18 to 35 with Graves' hyperthyroidism. The gene calls are TRBV19 and TRBJ1-1, with D possibly matching TRBD1 (6 bases). Sample: blood. The CDR3 bases are TGCGCCAGCAGCCCCCAGGGGCGTGAAACTGAAGCTTTCTTT. It translates to CASSPQGRETEAFF.